This TCR beta chain emerged from a study of regulatory T cells in long-lasting Graves disease. V lost 5 bases and J 2 bases, leaving 9 bases between the germline ends. The length of the CDR3 is 12 residues. Per the germline V gene, CDR1 is SQVTM and CDR2 is ANQGSEA. Time point denoted: persistent/refractory GD, antithyroid drugs over 5 years with positive TRAb. PBMC-derived RNA was used for the TCR library. Regarding the study as a whole: Persistent Graves' patients showed less TCR diversity than newly diagnosed patients showed. Segments TRBV28, TRBJ1-2 and TRBJ2-5 showed preferential usage in persistent disease.

This clonotype was detected many times. Antigen specificity is unknown. Arm-PCR of CDR3 regions and iRepertoire HTBI primers were the basis on which TCR beta libraries were built. One entry per CDR3 protein, called by TCRdb with MiXCR from the multiplex PCR reads. Here the sample spans some 470,000 distinct CDR3 sequences, roughly 21% being singletons. The sequenced sample was peripheral blood mononuclear cells (PBMCs), obtained when the disease was refractory, from a patient treated with antithyroid drugs. The chain uses TRBV29-1 and TRBJ2-5; D gene unclear. The clonotype comes from a female donor with Graves disease. CDR3 DNA: TGCAGCGTTAAGGGCGGACAAGAGACCCAGTACTTC. This codes for CSVKGGQETQYF. The entire variable domain, with the rest obtained from reference TRBV29-1 and TRBJ2-5, is as follows: SAVISQKPSRDICQRGTSLTIQCQVDSQVTMMFWYRQQPGQSLTLIATANQGSEATYESGFVIDKFPISRPNLTFSTLTVSNMSPEDSSIYLCSVKGGQETQYFGPGTRLLVL.